These T cell receptor beta chains were read from a single sample in a study of shared clonotypes between healthy human individuals. The method was immunoSEQ multiplex PCR; TCRdb's version includes in-frame clones alone and lacks a portion of them. Of about 490,000 clones listed, 75% to 85% were seen once; the top ten hold roughly 13%. The sequencing input was PBMCs. The receptors were gathered from a woman in her thirties or forties in good health. Some clones in this sample may be carry-over from other donors' samples. CDR3s leave out the opening cysteine and the closing phenylalanine or tryptophan. The order of the fields is V gene, CDR3 protein.

V: TRBV29-1
CDR3: SVEEGGELF

V: TRBV19
CDR3: ASSSTGTGLNEQF

V: TRBV6-1
CDR3: ASSEGGTGV

V: TRBV29-1
CDR3: SVDWGGNEQF

V: TRBV19
CDR3: ASSWLGHTPVGYT

V: TRBV5-5
CDR3: ASSLVQGSGANVLT

V: TRBV6-5
CDR3: ASSYPGQGAEKLF

V: TRBV18
CDR3: ASSPRLVGPAGSYEQY

V: TRBV11-2
CDR3: ASSLGVSGYTDTQY

V: TRBV6-4
CDR3: ASRGMGPGHPHYEQY

V: TRBV7-6
CDR3: ASSFRTGGDTEAF

V: TRBV25-1
CDR3: ASTRDSATEAF

V: TRBV20-1
CDR3: SASEVDEQY

V: TRBV28
CDR3: ASSLSGRNTGELF

V: TRBV4-2
CDR3: ASSLLAGVNEQF

V: TRBV28
CDR3: ASNRDSNQPQH

V: TRBV12-5
CDR3: ASGPGPGETQY

V: TRBV9
CDR3: ASSVGRGSSYEQY

V: TRBV6-5
CDR3: ASSHRDLGEKLF

V: TRBV5-8
CDR3: ASSPLAVSSYEQY

V: TRBV7-9
CDR3: ASTPTLAGKYEQY

V: TRBV6-4
CDR3: ASSDSVDSGEQY

V: TRBV6-4
CDR3: ASSPNTGELF

V: TRBV19
CDR3: ASSPTGGRTEAF

V: TRBV7-3
CDR3: ASSPPTSGRAPDTQY

V: TRBV4-1
CDR3: ASSLLGGGNEKLF

V: TRBV5-6
CDR3: ASSPSGRRGADTQY

V: TRBV15
CDR3: ATSRVENMGTDTQY

V: TRBV30
CDR3: AWIRGNTEAF

V: TRBV28
CDR3: ASSFRTGRETQY

V: TRBV5-6
CDR3: ASSFSGGGGGYT

V: TRBV19
CDR3: ASRGKGMQNEKLF

V: TRBV29-1
CDR3: SVGLRFTEAF

V: TRBV7-6
CDR3: ASSLIGDYNEQF

V: TRBV28
CDR3: ASSFGGTGYGYT

V: TRBV2
CDR3: ASSADRVGNQPQH

V: TRBV2
CDR3: ASTEGNNQPQH

V: TRBV7-9
CDR3: ASSLDVLAGEADTQY

V: TRBV4-2
CDR3: ASSQDRNSYNEQF

V: TRBV7-2
CDR3: ASSQHRTSGSTDTQY

V: TRBV28
CDR3: ASSSPSPGTEAF

V: TRBV4-2
CDR3: ASSQGSNGRAVGEEF

V: TRBV18
CDR3: ASSPLSGGTEAF

V: TRBV20-1
CDR3: SARRGYEQY

V: TRBV5-1
CDR3: ASSRDRPYEQY

V: TRBV11-2
CDR3: ASSLPGTSYEQY

V: TRBV5-1
CDR3: ASSSVGSGRSGQF

V: TRBV7-9
CDR3: ASSPTREQF

V: TRBV28
CDR3: ASSLLGQINEKLF

V: TRBV19
CDR3: ASSWGFRGQTQY